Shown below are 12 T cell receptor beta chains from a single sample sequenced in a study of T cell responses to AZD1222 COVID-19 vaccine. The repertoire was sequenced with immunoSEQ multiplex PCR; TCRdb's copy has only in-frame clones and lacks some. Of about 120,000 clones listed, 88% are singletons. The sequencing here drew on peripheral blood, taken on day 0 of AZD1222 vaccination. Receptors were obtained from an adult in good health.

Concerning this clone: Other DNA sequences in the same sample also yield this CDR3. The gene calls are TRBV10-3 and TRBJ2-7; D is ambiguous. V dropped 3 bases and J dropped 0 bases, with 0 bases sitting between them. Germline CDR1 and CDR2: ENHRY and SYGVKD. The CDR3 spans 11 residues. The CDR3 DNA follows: TGTGCCATCAGTGACTCCTACGAGCAGTACTTC. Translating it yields CAISDSYEQYF.

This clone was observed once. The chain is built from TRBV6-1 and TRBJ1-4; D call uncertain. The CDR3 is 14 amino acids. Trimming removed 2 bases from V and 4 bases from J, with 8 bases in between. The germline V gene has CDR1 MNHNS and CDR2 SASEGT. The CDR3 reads CASSEQQINEKLFF. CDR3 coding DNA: TGTGCCAGCAGTGAACAGCAGATTAATGAAAAACTGTTTTTT.

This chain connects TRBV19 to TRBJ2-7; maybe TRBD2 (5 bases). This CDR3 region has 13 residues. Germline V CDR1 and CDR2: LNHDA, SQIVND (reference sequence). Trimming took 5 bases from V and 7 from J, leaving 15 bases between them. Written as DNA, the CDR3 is TGTGCCAGTAGTCCCGGCGGACTTGGAGAGCAGTACTTC. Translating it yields CASSPGGLGEQYF.

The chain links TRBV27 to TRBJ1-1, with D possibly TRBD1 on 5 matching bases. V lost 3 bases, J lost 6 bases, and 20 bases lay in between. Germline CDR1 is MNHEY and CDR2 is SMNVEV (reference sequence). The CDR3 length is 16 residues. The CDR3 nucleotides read TGTGCCAGCAGTTTTAGGGGATATGCCCTCGCAGCTGAAGCTTTCTTT. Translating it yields CASSFRGYALAAEAFF.

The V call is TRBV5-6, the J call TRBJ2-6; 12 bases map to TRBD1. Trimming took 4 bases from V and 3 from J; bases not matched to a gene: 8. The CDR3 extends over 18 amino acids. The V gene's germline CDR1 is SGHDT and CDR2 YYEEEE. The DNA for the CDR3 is TGTGCCAGCAGCACGACGGGACAGGGGGCGCTTGGGGCCAACGTCCTGACTTTC. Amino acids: CASSTTGQGALGANVLTF.

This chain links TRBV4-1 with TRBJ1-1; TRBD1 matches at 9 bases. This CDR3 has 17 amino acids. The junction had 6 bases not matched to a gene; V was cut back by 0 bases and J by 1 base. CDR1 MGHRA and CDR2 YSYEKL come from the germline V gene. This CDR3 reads CASSQDPTGGPNTEAFF. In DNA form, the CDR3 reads TGCGCCAGCAGCCAAGATCCCACAGGGGGCCCGAACACTGAAGCTTTCTTT.

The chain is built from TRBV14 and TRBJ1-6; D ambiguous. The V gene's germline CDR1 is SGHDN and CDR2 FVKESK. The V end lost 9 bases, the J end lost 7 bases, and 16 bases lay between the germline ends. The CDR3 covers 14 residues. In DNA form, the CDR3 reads TGTGCCAGACACCGGGGAAATGGAAATTCACCCCTCCACTTT. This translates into CARHRGNGNSPLHF. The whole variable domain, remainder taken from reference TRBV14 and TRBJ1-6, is EAGVTQFPSHSVIEKGQTVTLRCDPISGHDNLYWYRRVMGKEIKFLLHFVKESKQDESGMPNNRFLAERTGGTYSTLKVQPAELEDSGVYFCARHRGNGNSPLHFGNGTRLTVT.

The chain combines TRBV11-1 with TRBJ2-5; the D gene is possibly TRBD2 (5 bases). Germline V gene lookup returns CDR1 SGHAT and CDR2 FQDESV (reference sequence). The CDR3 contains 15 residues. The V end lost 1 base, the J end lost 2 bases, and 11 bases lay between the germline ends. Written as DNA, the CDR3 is TGTGCCAGCAGCTTAGGTTCAAGACTACAAGAGACCCAGTACTTC. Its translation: CASSLGSRLQETQYF.

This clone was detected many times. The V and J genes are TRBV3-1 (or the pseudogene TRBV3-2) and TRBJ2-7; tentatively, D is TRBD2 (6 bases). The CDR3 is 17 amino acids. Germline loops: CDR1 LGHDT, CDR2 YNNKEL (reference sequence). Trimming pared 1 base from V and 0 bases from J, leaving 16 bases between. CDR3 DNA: TGTGCCAGCAGCCAAGGGGGACTCAGCGCGTTCTCCTACGAGCAGTACTTC. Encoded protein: CASSQGGLSAFSYEQYF.

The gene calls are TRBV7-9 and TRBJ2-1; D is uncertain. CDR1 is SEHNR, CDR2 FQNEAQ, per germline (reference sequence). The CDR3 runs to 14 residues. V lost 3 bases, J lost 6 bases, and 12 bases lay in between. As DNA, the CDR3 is TGTGCCAGCAGCTTTGATGGGCCCATCAATGAGCAGTTCTTC. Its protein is CASSFDGPINEQFF.

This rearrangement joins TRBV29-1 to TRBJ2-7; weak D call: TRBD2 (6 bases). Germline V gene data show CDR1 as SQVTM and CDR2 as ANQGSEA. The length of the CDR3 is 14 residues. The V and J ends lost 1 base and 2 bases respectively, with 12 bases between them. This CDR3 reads CSVEGGEGAYEQYF. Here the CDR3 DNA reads TGCAGCGTTGAAGGGGGGGAAGGGGCCTACGAGCAGTACTTC.

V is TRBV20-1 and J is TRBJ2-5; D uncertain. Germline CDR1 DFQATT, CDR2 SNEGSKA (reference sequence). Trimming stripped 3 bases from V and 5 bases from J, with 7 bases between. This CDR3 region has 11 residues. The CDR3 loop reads CSARTQETQYF. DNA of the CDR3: TGCAGTGCTAGGACACAGGAGACCCAGTACTTC.